A single sample is the source of the 25 T cell receptor beta chains below, sequenced in a study of cytomegalovirus exposure and HLA in healthy donors. Amplification used 60 Vbeta primers and 13 Jbeta primers. Profiled with immunoSEQ multiplex PCR; TCRdb holds only in-frame clones, not every one. Found here are 110,000 to 150,000 clones, around a tenth of them singletons; the top ten hold approximately 2%. The sequenced material came from PBMCs. These receptors all come from a male donor in good health and CMV-seronegative.

This chain joins TRBV6-5 and TRBJ2-5, with D possibly being TRBD2 (5 bases). This CDR3 is built from 14 residues. V shed 7 bases and J shed 2 bases, with 14 bases lying between them. CDR1 and CDR2 from the germline V gene are MNHEY and SVGAGI. The CDR3 spells CASNDKGVQETQYF. CDR3 nucleotide sequence: TGTGCCAGCAATGACAAGGGAGTACAAGAGACCCAGTACTTC.

This clone was observed a few times. The rearrangement links TRBV7-9 to TRBJ2-1; no definite D call. Per germline, CDR1 SEHNR and CDR2 FQNEAQ (reference sequence). CDR3 size: 12 residues. Trimming removed 3 bases from V and 8 bases from J, with 8 bases in between. This chain's CDR3 is CASSFEADEQFF. As DNA, the CDR3 is TGTGCCAGCAGCTTCGAGGCCGATGAGCAGTTCTTC.

In its sample, this clone was seen a few times. The V gene is TRBV9, the J gene TRBJ2-3; D call uncertain. The V end lost 0 bases, the J end lost 4 bases, and 12 bases lay between the germline ends. Germline V gene lookup returns CDR1 SGDLS and CDR2 YYNGEE. The CDR3 totals 15 residues. The chain's CDR3 is CASSVGRQWADTQYF. The CDR3 DNA reads as TGTGCCAGCAGCGTAGGCAGGCAGTGGGCAGATACGCAGTATTTT.

The chain has TRBV18 and TRBJ2-2; 15 bases match TRBD2. CDR3 length equals 16 residues. Germline V CDR1 and CDR2: KGHSH, LQKENI. The trim removed 6 bases at V and 4 bases at J, leaving 3 bases unmatched. The CDR3: CASSGLAGGSTGELFF. The CDR3 coding sequence is TGTGCCAGCTCGGGACTAGCGGGAGGCTCCACCGGGGAGCTGTTTTTT. The whole variable domain, remainder taken from reference TRBV18 and TRBJ2-2, is NAGVMQNPRHLVRRRGQEARLRCSPMKGHSHVYWYRQLPEEGLKFMVYLQKENIIDESGMPKERFSAEFPKEGPSILRIQQVVRGDSAAYFCASSGLAGGSTGELFFGEGSRLTVL.

The chain combines TRBV10-2 with TRBJ2-3; 7 nucleotides line up with TRBD2. Germline V lookup: CDR1 WSHSY, CDR2 SAAADI. This CDR3 is built from 15 residues. V lost 5 bases to trimming and J lost 5 bases; unmatched junction nucleotides: 10. The CDR3 bases are TGCGCCAGCAGTCGATTCGCGGGAGTGGGAGATACGCAGTATTTT. This encodes CASSRFAGVGDTQYF.

The chain employs TRBV6-6 and TRBJ2-7; 11 bases map to TRBD1. The V gene end was trimmed by 2 bases and the J gene end by 3 bases; junction bases not matched to a gene: 3. Germline CDR1 and CDR2: MNHNY and SVGAGI (reference sequence). The CDR3 is 15 residues long. The CDR3 coding sequence is TGTGCCAGCAGTTACGGACAGGGGGCAGGCTACGAGCAGTACTTC. The encoded protein is CASSYGQGAGYEQYF.

CDR3 region: CATQVTDEQFF. The CDR3 nucleotides read TGTGCCACCCAAGTTACGGATGAGCAGTTCTTC. V and J are TRBV10-3 and TRBJ2-1; no reliable D call. The CDR3 consists of 11 residues. Trimming removed 10 bases from V and 8 bases from J, with 12 bases in between. CDR1 and CDR2 (germline): ENHRY, SYGVKD.

A few counts support this clone. The rearrangement uses TRBV7-8 and TRBJ1-4, with 8 nucleotides matching TRBD1. Germline trimming cut 7 bases from V and 5 bases from J; bases unmatched to any gene: 9. The CDR3 loop spans 15 amino acids. From germline, CDR1 is SGHVS and CDR2 FQNEAQ. The CDR3 reads CASKNQGTGNEKLFF. CDR3 bases: TGTGCCAGCAAGAACCAGGGGACAGGAAATGAAAAACTGTTTTTT.

CDR3 sequence: CASSVRDSPPGTF. CDR3 DNA sequence: TGTGCCAGTAGTGTCCGGGACAGCCCTCCGGGTACCTTC. The chain has TRBV19 and TRBJ1-2; 7 bases are shared with TRBD1. This CDR3 is 13 amino acids long. J was trimmed by 14 bases and V by 5 bases; bases with no gene match: 14. From germline, CDR1 is LNHDA and CDR2 SQIVND (reference sequence).

The chain joins TRBV4-2 to TRBJ2-1, with D maybe TRBD2 (5 bases). V shed 0 bases and J shed 5 bases, with 8 bases lying between them. Germline-derived CDR1 and CDR2 are LGHNA and YNFKEQ. CDR3 length: 14 residues. As DNA, the CDR3 is TGTGCCAGCAGCCAAGATAGCGCCCACAATGAGCAGTTCTTC. Its protein is CASSQDSAHNEQFF.

In this sample, this clone turned up a few times. The chain is built from TRBV19 and TRBJ2-7; tentatively, D is TRBD2 (6 bases). Germline CDR1 is LNHDA and CDR2 is SQIVND (reference sequence). Trimming took off 5 bases at V and 3 bases at J, with 8 bases between the two ends. The CDR3 length is 12 residues. The CDR3 DNA sequence: TGTGCCAGTAGTCTGGGGGGCTACGAGCAGTACTTC. It is translated as CASSLGGYEQYF.

This clone occurred a few times. The V gene is TRBV23-1, the J gene TRBJ2-7, with a weak D call TRBD1 (5 bases). TRBV23-1 belongs to the ORF category, with a function that is uncertain. The CDR3 totals 14 residues. The ends were cut back, 6 bases at V and 0 bases at J, with 12 bases in the middle. The CDR3 loop reads CASSFPGSSYEQYF. CDR3 nucleotides: TGCGCCAGCAGCTTTCCAGGGTCCTCCTACGAGCAGTACTTC.

This clone was seen a handful of times. The chain employs TRBV5-6 and TRBJ2-1; 9 positions agree with TRBD1. The CDR3 is 16 residues long. Germline CDR1 SGHDT, CDR2 YYEEEE. With 4 bases clipped from V and 6 bases from J, the junction kept 11 bases outside the gene matches. CDR3 amino acids: CASSGGLGQGVNEQFF. The CDR3 DNA reads as TGTGCCAGCAGCGGCGGACTGGGACAGGGAGTCAATGAGCAGTTCTTC.

This clone has only a few counts. The chain has TRBV19 and TRBJ2-7; a weak D match, TRBD2 (6 bases). CDR1 is LNHDA and CDR2 is SQIVND in the germline V gene (reference sequence). Trimming took off 5 bases at V and 0 bases at J, with 17 bases between the two ends. The CDR3 has 16 residues. The CDR3 DNA sequence: TGTGCCAGTAGTCTCTCATCACCGGGGGACTCCTACGAGCAGTACTTC. Protein: CASSLSSPGDSYEQYF.

This clone has only a few counts. V gene TRBV5-6 combines with J gene TRBJ2-1; 12 nucleotides line up with TRBD1. The CDR3 length is 15 residues. The germline V gene has CDR1 SGHDT and CDR2 YYEEEE. Losses at the gene ends were 5 bases for V and 8 bases for J; bases not matched to a gene: 8. The CDR3 nucleotides are TGTGCCAGCAGTTATGGGACAGGGGGCAACCATGAGCAGTTCTTC. This gives the protein CASSYGTGGNHEQFF.

The chain uses TRBV29-1 and TRBJ2-3, with TRBD1 identical over 8 bases. This CDR3 is built from 14 residues. Germline-derived CDR1 and CDR2 are SQVTM and ANQGSEA. V gave up 8 bases and J gave up 1 base; unmatched junction bases: 8. In DNA form, the CDR3 reads TGCAGCTGCGGACAGGGTGTGGGCACAGATACGCAGTATTTT. Amino acids: CSCGQGVGTDTQYF.

The CDR3: CASSFRLILAKNIQYF. As DNA, the CDR3 is TGTGCCAGCAGTTTCAGACTTATCCTAGCCAAAAACATTCAGTACTTC. The V gene is TRBV28, the J gene TRBJ2-4; D is unresolved. V lost 3 bases and J 0 bases, leaving 12 bases between the germline ends. The CDR3 runs to 16 residues. CDR1 and CDR2 from the germline V gene are MDHEN and SYDVKM.

This clone was counted only a few times. This rearrangement joins TRBV7-2 to TRBJ1-2; TRBD1 is a possible D gene (6 bases). With 3 bases removed from V and 0 bases from J, the gap between germline ends came to 11 bases. Germline V gives CDR1 SGHTA, CDR2 FQGNSA. The CDR3 spans 15 residues. Here the CDR3 DNA reads TGTGCCAGCAGCTTTCAGGGGACCCCTAACTATGGCTACACCTTC. This codes for CASSFQGTPNYGYTF. The full variable domain, its missing parts supplied by reference TRBV7-2 and TRBJ1-2, is GAGVSQSPSNKVTEKGKDVELRCDPISGHTALYWYRQSLGQGLEFLIYFQGNSAPDKSGLPSDRFSAERTGGSVSTLTIQRTQQEDSAVYLCASSFQGTPNYGYTFGSGTRLTVV.

This clone was seen only a few times. The chain combines TRBV7-3 with TRBJ2-3; 7 bases match TRBD2. This CDR3 is 14 amino acids long. Looked up from germline, CDR1 is SGHTA and CDR2 is FQGTGA. V was pared by 4 bases and J by 1 base, with 2 bases of the junction left unmatched. CDR3 sequence: CASSSSGGTDTQYF. The CDR3 DNA follows: TGTGCCAGCAGCTCGAGCGGGGGCACAGATACGCAGTATTTT.

This clone showed up just a few times. The chain has TRBV4-1 and TRBJ1-1, with D tentatively TRBD1 (5 bases). Trimming left V 0 bases short and J 0 bases short, with 8 bases between. The CDR3 covers 15 residues. CDR1 and CDR2 (germline): MGHRA, YSYEKL. The CDR3 DNA reads as TGCGCCAGCAGCCAAGAGACAGTCATGAACACTGAAGCTTTCTTT. Amino acid sequence: CASSQETVMNTEAFF.

This clone was recorded a few times. The chain combines TRBV7-2 with TRBJ2-7; TRBD2 matches at 9 bases. Germline CDR1 and CDR2: SGHTA and FQGNSA. With 3 bases clipped from V and 4 bases from J, the junction kept 7 bases outside the gene matches. This CDR3 contains 15 residues. CDR3 sequence: CASSFFAAGGYEQYF. The CDR3, as DNA: TGTGCCAGCAGCTTTTTTGCAGCGGGGGGTTACGAGCAGTACTTC.

The V gene is TRBV4-1, the J gene TRBJ1-2; D is uncertain. Trimming removed 4 bases at V and 7 bases at J, with 16 bases between. The CDR3 contains 14 residues. CDR1 is MGHRA and CDR2 is YSYEKL in the germline V gene. The CDR3 region is CASSRAPQVSGYTF. In nucleotides, the CDR3 is TGCGCCAGCAGCCGCGCCCCCCAAGTGAGTGGCTACACCTTC.

The CDR3 DNA reads TGTGCCAGCAGCCCCCCCGGGTACTCCTACAATGAGCAGTTCTTC. Protein sequence: CASSPPGYSYNEQFF. The V call is TRBV9, the J call TRBJ2-1; D is unresolved. V was clipped by 4 bases and J by 0 bases, with 11 bases between them. The CDR3 covers 15 residues. CDR1 and CDR2 (germline): SGDLS, YYNGEE.

This clone was detected a few times. This chain links TRBV27 with TRBJ2-1, with 9 bases fitting TRBD2. Per the germline V gene, CDR1 is MNHEY and CDR2 is SMNVEV (reference sequence). J gave up 7 bases and V 7 bases, and 14 bases lay outside the gene matches. This CDR3 region has 16 residues. CDR3 bases: TGTGCCAGCACCCTCAGTGTTAGCGGGAGAGGAAATGAGCAGTTCTTC. It specifies CASTLSVSGRGNEQFF.

In this sample, this clone turned up a few times. In DNA, the CDR3 is TGTGCCAGCAGCCCCCGGGGTTTGGACTATGGCTACACCTTC. Residues: CASSPRGLDYGYTF. The chain recombines TRBV7-2 with TRBJ1-2; D remains unclear. The CDR3 extends over 14 amino acids. V was pared by 5 bases and J by 3 bases, with 13 bases between. In germline, CDR1 is SGHTA, CDR2 FQGNSA.